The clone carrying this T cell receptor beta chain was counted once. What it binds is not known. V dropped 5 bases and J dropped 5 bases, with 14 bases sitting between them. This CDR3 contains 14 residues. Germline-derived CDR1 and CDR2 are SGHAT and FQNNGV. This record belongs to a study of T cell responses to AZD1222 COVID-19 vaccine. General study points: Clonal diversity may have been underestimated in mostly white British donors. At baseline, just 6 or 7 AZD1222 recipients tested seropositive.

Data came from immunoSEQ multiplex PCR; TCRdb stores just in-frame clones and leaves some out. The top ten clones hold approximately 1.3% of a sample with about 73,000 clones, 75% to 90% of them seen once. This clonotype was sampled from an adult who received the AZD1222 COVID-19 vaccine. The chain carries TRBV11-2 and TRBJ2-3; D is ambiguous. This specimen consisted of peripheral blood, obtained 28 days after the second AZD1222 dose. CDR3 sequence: CASSPVLRGDTQYF. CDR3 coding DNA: TGTGCCAGCAGCCCCGTCCTGCGAGGAGATACGCAGTATTTT. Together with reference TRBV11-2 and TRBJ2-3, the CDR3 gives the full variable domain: EAGVAQSPRYKIIEKRQSVAFWCNPISGHATLYWYQQILGQGPKLLIQFQNNGVVDDSQLPKDRFSAERLKGVDSTLKIQPAKLEDSAVYLCASSPVLRGDTQYFGPGTRLTVL.